The 24 T cell receptor beta chains in this list originate from one sample, sequenced in a study of blood T cell repertoires in COVID-19. Assay used: immunoSEQ multiplex PCR; TCRdb lists only in-frame clones, some missing. The sample has a few hundred thousand clones, roughly 86% seen once; the top ten hold approximately 5.3%. The sample taken for sequencing was peripheral blood. These receptors were collected from a woman aged 55-69 years with COVID-19, enrolled during active disease.

This clone was detected only once. The chain joins TRBV28 to TRBJ1-4; 9 bases line up with TRBD1. Germline CDR1 reads MDHEN; CDR2 reads SYDVKM. The CDR3 runs 14 residues. Losses at the gene ends were 6 bases for V and 8 bases for J; bases not matched to a gene: 7. CDR3 protein: CASSSDRGREKLFF. For the CDR3, the DNA is TGTGCCAGCAGCTCGGACAGGGGTAGGGAAAAACTGTTTTTT.

This rearrangement joins TRBV27 to TRBJ1-1; TRBD1 matches at 9 bases. V was pared by 3 bases and J by 3 bases, with 2 bases of the junction left unmatched. CDR3 length: 14 amino acids. Germline V gene data show CDR1 as MNHEY and CDR2 as SMNVEV (reference sequence). The CDR3 nucleotides read TGTGCCAGCAGTTTCCGGGACAGGGACACTGAAGCTTTCTTT. Protein: CASSFRDRDTEAFF.

The chain has TRBV11-2 and TRBJ1-2; possibly TRBD1 for D (6 bases). V dropped 1 base and J dropped 0 bases, with 9 bases sitting between them. CDR3 length: 15 amino acids. Germline CDR1 SGHAT, CDR2 FQNNGV. Here the CDR3 DNA reads TGTGCCAGCAGCTTAGTCGAGGGGGCTAACTATGGCTACACCTTC. Translated, it gives CASSLVEGANYGYTF.

The V and J genes are TRBV24-1 and TRBJ1-1; 8 nucleotides line up with TRBD1. Germline CDR1 reads KGHDR; CDR2 reads SFDVKD. The CDR3 length is 13 residues. The junction had 3 bases not matched to a gene; V was cut back by 4 bases and J by 6 bases. In nucleotides, the CDR3 is TGTGCCACCAGTGAGCCGACAGGGGCTGAAGCTTTCTTT. It specifies CATSEPTGAEAFF.

The V call is TRBV28, the J call TRBJ2-5; 9 nucleotides line up with TRBD1. The CDR3 runs to 17 residues. Germline assignment: CDR1 MDHEN and CDR2 SYDVKM. V lost 0 bases and J lost 1; bases outside the gene matches: 6. DNA for the CDR3: TGTGCCAGCAGTTTATGGGGACAGGGTATGAGCCAAGAGACCCAGTACTTC. Its protein is CASSLWGQGMSQETQYF.

In its sample, this clone was seen once. The chain combines TRBV7-3 with TRBJ2-1; weak D call: TRBD2 (5 bases). V dropped 4 bases and J dropped 7 bases, with 20 bases sitting between them. Per the germline V gene, CDR1 is SGHTA and CDR2 is FQGTGA. The CDR3 covers 16 residues. The DNA for the CDR3 is TGTGCCAGCAGCTACTCCTTAAGAGGGAGAGGTAATGAGCAGTTCTTC. It encodes CASSYSLRGRGNEQFF. Together with reference TRBV7-3 and TRBJ2-1, the CDR3 gives the full variable domain: GAGVSQTPSNKVTEKGKYVELRCDPISGHTALYWYRQSLGQGPEFLIYFQGTGAADDSGLPNDRFFAVRPEGSVSTLKIQRTERGDSAVYLCASSYSLRGRGNEQFFGPGTRLTVL.

The chain employs TRBV27 and TRBJ1-1; 11 bases match TRBD1. V gave up 1 base and J gave up 4 bases; unmatched junction bases: 5. The CDR3 runs 16 residues. Germline CDR1 is MNHEY and CDR2 is SMNVEV (reference sequence). CDR3 loop: CASSLWGQGGFTEAFF. The CDR3 DNA sequence: TGTGCCAGCAGTTTATGGGGACAGGGGGGGTTCACTGAAGCTTTCTTT.

V gene TRBV27 combines with J gene TRBJ2-7, with D tentatively TRBD2 (5 bases). The CDR3 contains 12 residues. From germline, CDR1 is MNHEY and CDR2 SMNVEV (reference sequence). The ends were cut back, 2 bases at V and 4 bases at J, with 6 bases in the middle. Here the CDR3 reads CASSLTGYEQYF. CDR3 DNA sequence: TGTGCCAGCAGTTTAACGGGGTACGAGCAGTACTTC.

In this sample, this clone turned up once. The rearrangement links TRBV9 to TRBJ1-4, with D perhaps matching TRBD1 (6 bases). The CDR3 covers 14 residues. V dropped 3 bases and J dropped 7 bases, with 13 bases sitting between them. Germline CDR1 reads SGDLS; CDR2 reads YYNGEE. CDR3 in amino acids: CASSAPGVREKLFF. The CDR3 DNA reads as TGTGCCAGCAGCGCACCAGGGGTGCGTGAAAAACTGTTTTTT.

Comments on this clone: A junction boundary mismatches the germline segment, possibly from a read error. The rearrangement links TRBV27 to TRBJ2-5; TRBD1 aligns across 7 bases. Per germline, CDR1 MNHEY and CDR2 SMNVEV (reference sequence). The CDR3 spans 15 residues. The CDR3 DNA reads as TGTGCCAGCAGTCTATCAGACAGGGTTGAAGAGACCCAGTACTTC. Translation gives CASSLSDRVEETQYF.

The chain carries TRBV11-3 and TRBJ2-2; maybe TRBD1 (5 bases). This CDR3 is built from 16 residues. V was cut by 5 bases and J by 2 bases, with 15 bases left in between. Germline V lookup: CDR1 SGHNT, CDR2 YENEEA. The CDR3 here is CASSPRGSVNTGELFF. The CDR3 bases are TGTGCCAGCAGCCCTAGGGGCAGCGTAAACACCGGGGAGCTGTTTTTT.

The V gene is TRBV6-6, the J gene TRBJ2-7, with D maybe TRBD1 (6 bases). This CDR3 has 13 residues. Germline V lookup: CDR1 MNHNY, CDR2 SVGAGI (reference sequence). Between the trimmed V and J ends, which lost 5 bases and 2 bases, there was a span of 10 bases. The CDR3 DNA reads as TGTGCCAGCAGTCTACGACAGGCCTACGAGCAGTACTTC. It yields the protein CASSLRQAYEQYF.

The gene calls are TRBV5-1 and TRBJ2-1; D possibly corresponds to TRBD2 (6 bases). Between the trimmed V and J ends, which lost 0 bases and 2 bases, there was a span of 6 bases. CDR3 size: 14 residues. CDR1 and CDR2 from the germline V gene are SGHRS and YFSETQ. The CDR3 region is CASSLERAYNEQFF. In nucleotides, the CDR3 is TGCGCCAGCAGCTTGGAGCGGGCCTACAATGAGCAGTTCTTC.

CDR3 in DNA: TGCGCCAGCAGCCAGAAGACTCGTACGCAGTATTTT. This gives the protein CASSQKTRTQYF. The rearrangement uses TRBV4-1 and TRBJ2-3; no firm D call. From germline, CDR1 is MGHRA and CDR2 YSYEKL. This CDR3 spans 12 amino acids. The germline V and J ends were trimmed by 3 bases and 8 bases, with 9 bases remaining between them.

This chain links TRBV4-3 with TRBJ2-1; 9 bases map to TRBD2. Germline CDR1 LGHNA, CDR2 YSLEER. V trimming: 3 bases; J trimming: 8 bases; junction bases outside the gene matches: 8. This CDR3 region has 15 residues. CDR3 nucleotides: TGCGCCAGCAGCCACGGCGGGAGGGCCGACGATGAGCAGTTCTTC. It encodes CASSHGGRADDEQFF.

The chain links TRBV5-1 to TRBJ2-3, with a tentative D call TRBD2 (5 bases). V dropped 0 bases and J dropped 0 bases, with 11 bases sitting between them. The germline V gene has CDR1 SGHRS and CDR2 YFSETQ. The CDR3 sequence is 16 residues long. This CDR3 reads CASSLVSGTSTDTQYF. CDR3 DNA sequence: TGCGCCAGCAGCTTGGTGAGCGGTACTAGCACAGATACGCAGTATTTT.

The CDR3 reads CASSYLPPDQPQHF. The DNA of the CDR3 is TGTGCCAGCAGTTACCTACCCCCTGATCAGCCCCAGCATTTT. The rearrangement uses TRBV6-6 and TRBJ1-5; D remains unclear. V shed 2 bases and J shed 5 bases, with 10 bases lying between them. This CDR3 has 14 amino acids. The germline V gene encodes CDR1 MNHNY and CDR2 SVGAGI (reference sequence).

This chain uses TRBV28 with TRBJ1-2; TRBD1 matches at 8 bases. The V gene end was trimmed by 6 bases and the J gene end by 3 bases; junction bases not matched to a gene: 6. This CDR3 has 14 residues. Germline loops: CDR1 MDHEN, CDR2 SYDVKM. CDR3 bases: TGTGCCAGCAGATCAGGGGGCGTCGACTATGGCTACACCTTC. Its protein is CASRSGGVDYGYTF.

V and J are TRBV2 and TRBJ1-1; a weak D match, TRBD1 (6 bases). The V gene lost 8 bases and the J gene lost 3 bases, with 13 bases spanning the gap. The CDR3 length is 13 residues. Germline V gene lookup returns CDR1 SNHLY and CDR2 FYNNEI. In DNA form, the CDR3 reads TGTGCCAGCCTACGGGACACAGACACTGAAGCTTTCTTT. This translates into CASLRDTDTEAFF.

The V gene is TRBV14, the J gene TRBJ1-2; no firm D call. This CDR3 spans 13 amino acids. Trimming cost V 3 bases and J 0 bases, with 5 bases left between them. Germline CDR1 is SGHDN and CDR2 is FVKESK. The CDR3 reads CASSHSANYGYTF. CDR3 DNA sequence: TGTGCCAGCAGCCATTCCGCTAACTATGGCTACACCTTC.

The rearrangement joins TRBV4-1 to TRBJ2-1, with D maybe TRBD1 (6 bases). The CDR3 is made up of 13 amino acids. The V and J ends lost 4 bases and 6 bases respectively, with 10 bases between them. Germline CDR1 MGHRA, CDR2 YSYEKL. CDR3 region: CASSPSGANEQFF. In DNA, the CDR3 is TGCGCCAGCAGCCCTTCAGGGGCCAATGAGCAGTTCTTC.

V usage is TRBV4-1 and J usage is TRBJ1-2, with D tentatively TRBD1 (5 bases). Looked up from germline, CDR1 is MGHRA and CDR2 is YSYEKL. The CDR3 runs 14 residues. Trimming shortened V by 4 bases and J by 5 bases, and 14 bases separated the two germline ends. CDR3 residues: CASSPSGAEYGYTF. The CDR3 bases are TGCGCCAGCAGCCCCTCTGGGGCGGAGTATGGCTACACCTTC.

The chain is built from TRBV1 and TRBJ2-1; whether TRBD2, the table's D call, matches the DNA was not checked. TRBV1 constitutes a pseudogene. The CDR3 length is 14 residues. The CDR3 reads CTSEGWGVFNEQFF. The CDR3 nucleotides are TGCACCAGCGAAGGCTGGGGGGTGTTCAATGAGCAGTTCTTC.

The V gene is TRBV10-1, the J gene TRBJ2-1, with TRBD2 matching 15 bases. Looked up from germline, CDR1 is WNHNN and CDR2 is SYGVQD (reference sequence). The J segment lost 9 bases and the V segment lost 8 bases, leaving 8 bases of the junction unmatched. This CDR3 spans 15 amino acids. CDR3 loop: CASRTSGRASTEQFF. CDR3 bases: TGCGCCAGCCGGACTAGCGGGAGGGCCTCGACTGAGCAGTTCTTC.